These 24 T cell receptor beta chains originate from one sample sequenced in a study of blood T cell repertoires in COVID-19. Libraries were prepared by immunoSEQ multiplex PCR; TCRdb keeps only in-frame clonotypes and omits some of them. There are more than 60,000 clones in the sample; around 80% occur only once, and more than 10% lies in the top ten. Sequencing was carried out using peripheral blood. The source is a man aged 45-60 years with COVID-19, enrolled during active disease.

This CDR3 reads CASSQERHRGGLRSLNETQYF. In DNA form, the CDR3 reads TGTGCCAGCAGCCAAGAAAGGCATCGGGGGGGCCTACGGAGCTTGAATGAAACCCAGTACTTC. This chain joins TRBV3-1 (or the pseudogene TRBV3-2) and TRBJ2-5; 8 bases agree with TRBD2. J lost 8 bases, V lost 0 bases, and 26 bases had no gene match. The germline V gene has CDR1 LGHDT and CDR2 YNNKEL (reference sequence). The CDR3 runs 21 residues.

The V gene is TRBV9, the J gene TRBJ1-4, with TRBD1 identical over 8 bases. CDR3 length equals 14 residues. V was clipped by 5 bases and J by 6 bases; unmatched bases: 6. The V gene's germline CDR1 is SGDLS and CDR2 YYNGEE. The CDR3, as DNA: TGTGCCAGCAGTGTACAGGGGGGAGATGAAAAACTGTTTTTT. Its protein product is CASSVQGGDEKLFF.

The chain employs TRBV3-1 (or the pseudogene TRBV3-2) and TRBJ2-7; TRBD2 aligns across 9 bases. Germline V lookup: CDR1 LGHDT, CDR2 YNNKEL (reference sequence). The trim removed 1 base at V and 3 bases at J, leaving 10 bases unmatched. The CDR3 has 17 residues. This CDR3 reads CASSQGLLAGFLYEQYF. DNA for the CDR3: TGTGCCAGCAGCCAAGGCCTCCTAGCGGGGTTTCTCTACGAGCAGTACTTC.

DNA of the CDR3: TGCGCCAGCAGCCTGGTAGGGACAGCGGAAGGCTACACCTTC. Amino acid sequence: CASSLVGTAEGYTF. The rearrangement links TRBV4-1 to TRBJ1-2; 7 nucleotides match TRBD1. The CDR3 totals 14 residues. CDR1 and CDR2 (germline): MGHRA, YSYEKL. Trimming removed 4 bases from V and 8 bases from J; junction bases left unmatched: 10.

The V call is TRBV5-1, the J call TRBJ2-1, with 14 bases fitting TRBD2. Germline CDR1 is SGHRS and CDR2 is YFSETQ. After removal of 4 bases from V and 10 bases from J, the junction contained 7 bases not matched to a gene. This CDR3 comprises 15 residues. CDR3 in DNA: TGCGCCAGCAGCCTGACTAGCGGGGGGGCCGAGGAGCAGTTCTTC. This encodes CASSLTSGGAEEQFF.

This clone was found once. The CDR3: CASSLSDGPGTGGYTF. In DNA, the CDR3 is TGTGCCAGCAGCTTAAGTGACGGCCCCGGGACAGGCGGCTACACCTTC. The chain combines TRBV7-2 with TRBJ1-2, with 8 bases lining up with TRBD1. This CDR3 is built from 16 residues. Trimming removed 2 bases from V and 8 bases from J; junction bases left unmatched: 13. Germline V CDR1 and CDR2: SGHTA, FQGNSA.

The chain couples TRBV30 to TRBJ1-5; 7 bases are a match to TRBD1. Trimming removed 4 bases from V and 5 bases from J; junction bases left unmatched: 5. The CDR3 extends over 13 amino acids. Looked up from germline, CDR1 is GTSNPN and CDR2 is SVGIG (reference sequence). CDR3 DNA: TGTGCCTGGAACAGGGGATACGATCAGCCCCAGCATTTT. Translated, it gives CAWNRGYDQPQHF. The variable domain in full, with the rest retrieved from reference TRBV30 and TRBJ1-5, is SQTIHQWPATLVQPVGSPLSLECTVEGTSNPNLYWYRQAAGRGLQLLFYSVGIGQISSEVPQNLSASRPQDRQFILSSKKLLLSDSGFYLCAWNRGYDQPQHFGDGTRLSIL.

The gene calls are TRBV13 and TRBJ2-7, with 11 bases matching TRBD2. After removal of 4 bases from V and 2 bases from J, the junction contained 7 bases not matched to a gene. The CDR3 spans 16 residues. Germline-derived CDR1 and CDR2 are PRHDT and FYEKMQ (reference sequence). CDR3 in DNA: TGTGCCAGCAGCTCGAGACTAGCGGGGAGAACCTACGAGCAGTACTTC. Protein: CASSSRLAGRTYEQYF.

The chain is built from TRBV4-1 and TRBJ2-7; D ambiguous. V was cut by 0 bases and J by 0 bases, with 9 bases left in between. This CDR3 region has 15 residues. CDR1 is MGHRA, CDR2 YSYEKL, per germline. The CDR3 DNA sequence: TGCGCCAGCAGCCAAGACTCCCAGATCTCCTACGAGCAGTACTTC. It is translated as CASSQDSQISYEQYF.

The rearrangement links TRBV5-4 to TRBJ1-2, with D possibly being TRBD1 (6 bases). Germline V gene lookup returns CDR1 SGHNT and CDR2 YYREEE (reference sequence). V lost 4 bases, J lost 8 bases, and 18 bases lay in between. The CDR3 runs 14 residues. CDR3 region: CASSPWTALWGYTF. The CDR3 region has the DNA TGTGCCAGCAGCCCCTGGACAGCCCTTTGGGGCTACACCTTC.

The chain has TRBV5-1 and TRBJ2-3; 9 bases match TRBD2. The CDR3 totals 15 residues. Germline V gene data show CDR1 as SGHRS and CDR2 as YFSETQ. After removal of 0 bases from V and 4 bases from J, the junction contained 3 bases not matched to a gene. CDR3 protein: CASSLEGLASDTQYF. For the CDR3, the DNA is TGCGCCAGCAGCTTGGAAGGACTAGCGTCAGATACGCAGTATTTT. The whole variable domain, filled in from reference TRBV5-1 and TRBJ2-3, reads KAGVTQTPRYLIKTRGQQVTLSCSPISGHRSVSWYQQTPGQGLQFLFEYFSETQRNKGNFPGRFSGRQFSNSRSEMNVSTLELGDSALYLCASSLEGLASDTQYFGPGTRLTVL.

This sequence joins TRBV24-1 and TRBJ1-1; TRBD1 matches 8 bases. The CDR3 has 14 residues. In germline, CDR1 is KGHDR, CDR2 SFDVKD. The V gene end was trimmed by 6 bases and the J gene end by 2 bases; junction bases not matched to a gene: 4. The CDR3 here is CATSYRGVNTEAFF. CDR3 DNA sequence: TGTGCCACCAGTTACAGGGGGGTTAACACTGAAGCTTTCTTT.

The genes are TRBV7-3 and TRBJ1-6; 9 bases align to TRBD1. CDR1 is SGHTA and CDR2 is FQGTGA in the germline V gene. V lost 5 bases, J lost 4 bases, and 3 bases stayed unmatched. CDR3 size: 15 residues. The CDR3 protein is CASSRDRGYNSPLHF. DNA for the CDR3: TGTGCCAGCAGCCGCGACAGGGGGTATAATTCACCCCTCCACTTT.

Of note for this clone: This specimen includes other DNA sequences encoding the same CDR3. The gene calls are TRBV19 and TRBJ2-2, with D uncertain. The CDR3 loop spans 11 amino acids. Trimming cost V 8 bases and J 5 bases, with 6 bases left between them. The germline V gene encodes CDR1 LNHDA and CDR2 SQIVND (reference sequence). The CDR3 bases are TGTGCCAGTTCCAGGACCGGGGAGCTGTTTTTT. Its translation: CASSRTGELFF.

This clone turned up a few times. The chain links TRBV2 to TRBJ2-7; possibly TRBD1 for D (6 bases). Germline lookup yields CDR1 SNHLY and CDR2 FYNNEI. The V gene lost 6 bases and the J gene lost 2 bases, with 14 bases spanning the gap. CDR3 length equals 14 residues. CDR3 bases: TGTGCCAGCAGAATGAGGACAGAAGCCTACGAGCAGTACTTC. Its protein product is CASRMRTEAYEQYF.

The V and J genes are TRBV11-2 and TRBJ2-2, with TRBD2 identical over 9 bases. The CDR3 has 17 amino acids. The junction had 2 bases not matched to a gene; V was cut back by 0 bases and J by 0 bases. Germline loops: CDR1 SGHAT, CDR2 FQNNGV. The CDR3 spells CASSLDIAGANTGELFF. DNA for the CDR3: TGTGCCAGCAGCTTAGACATAGCGGGGGCGAACACCGGGGAGCTGTTTTTT.

The sample holds one count of this clone. V is TRBV7-3 and J is TRBJ2-3, with D tentatively TRBD2 (6 bases). Germline V gene lookup returns CDR1 SGHTA and CDR2 FQGTGA. V lost 2 bases to trimming and J lost 0 bases, with 9 bases between them. CDR3 length: 15 amino acids. CDR3 DNA sequence: TGTGCCAGCAGCTTACGCGGGGCTAGCACAGATACGCAGTATTTT. This encodes CASSLRGASTDTQYF.

This clone was recorded only once. The rearrangement links TRBV7-9 to TRBJ2-2; D not resolved. The CDR3 consists of 15 residues. Between the trimmed V and J ends, which lost 3 bases and 7 bases, there was a span of 15 bases. Germline lookup yields CDR1 SEHNR and CDR2 FQNEAQ (reference sequence). The CDR3 is CASSFLAVPDGELFF. The CDR3 DNA reads TGTGCCAGCAGCTTCCTTGCAGTGCCCGACGGGGAGCTGTTTTTT. Supplemented by reference TRBV7-9 and TRBJ2-2, the full variable domain reads DTGVSQNPRHKITKRGQNVTFRCDPISEHNRLYWYRQTLGQGPEFLTYFQNEAQLEKSRLLSDRFSAERPKGSFSTLEIQRTEQGDSAMYLCASSFLAVPDGELFFGEGSRLTVL.

Concerning this clone: Other DNA variants within this sample encode the same CDR3. This chain connects TRBV15 to TRBJ1-2; 7 nucleotides line up with TRBD1. The CDR3 sequence is 13 residues long. The germline V gene encodes CDR1 LNHNV and CDR2 YYDKDF (reference sequence). V gave up 0 bases and J gave up 7 bases; unmatched junction bases: 2. The DNA for the CDR3 is TGTGCCACCAGCAGAGATCACAGGGGTGGCTACACCTTC. It encodes CATSRDHRGGYTF.

Note on this clone: The DNA is omitted, as the CDR3 cannot be located on it reliably, and the CDR3 follows TCRdb's listing. CDR3 loop: CASSSSNTEAFF. J is TRBJ1-1 and V is TRBV27. Looked up from germline, CDR1 is MNHEY and CDR2 is SMNVEV (reference sequence). Both ends counted, the CDR3 spans 12 residues.

This clone was detected only a few times. This chain connects TRBV10-3 to TRBJ2-7; TRBD1 agrees at 8 bases. This CDR3 region has 13 residues. The V gene's germline CDR1 is ENHRY and CDR2 SYGVKD. After removal of 6 bases from V and 5 bases from J, the junction contained 6 bases not matched to a gene. DNA for the CDR3: TGTGCCATCAGCGACAGGGGTCCCAACGAGCAGTACTTC. This gives the protein CAISDRGPNEQYF.

The chain is built from TRBV10-3 and TRBJ1-1; TRBD1 is a possible D gene (5 bases). CDR1 is ENHRY, CDR2 SYGVKD, per germline. The CDR3 is 14 residues long. V was cut by 8 bases and J by 0 bases, with 13 bases left in between. CDR3 region: CAIGAGSMNTEAFF. In DNA, the CDR3 is TGTGCCATCGGGGCTGGGTCGATGAACACTGAAGCTTTCTTT.

This sequence joins TRBV10-3 and TRBJ2-1; D call uncertain. Deletions cut 3 bases from V and 5 bases from J, with 8 bases between. Germline CDR1 reads ENHRY; CDR2 reads SYGVKD. The CDR3 is 13 residues long. CDR3 sequence reads: CAISDGAHNEQFF. CDR3 nucleotide sequence: TGTGCCATCAGTGATGGAGCCCACAATGAGCAGTTCTTC.

In its sample, this clone was seen a few times. The chain links TRBV2 to TRBJ1-1, with D unclear. The CDR3 consists of 13 residues. V was clipped by 4 bases and J by 1 base, with 7 bases between them. The V gene's germline CDR1 is SNHLY and CDR2 FYNNEI. In DNA form, the CDR3 reads TGTGCCAGCAGTGTTGACACGAACACTGAAGCTTTCTTT. It specifies CASSVDTNTEAFF.